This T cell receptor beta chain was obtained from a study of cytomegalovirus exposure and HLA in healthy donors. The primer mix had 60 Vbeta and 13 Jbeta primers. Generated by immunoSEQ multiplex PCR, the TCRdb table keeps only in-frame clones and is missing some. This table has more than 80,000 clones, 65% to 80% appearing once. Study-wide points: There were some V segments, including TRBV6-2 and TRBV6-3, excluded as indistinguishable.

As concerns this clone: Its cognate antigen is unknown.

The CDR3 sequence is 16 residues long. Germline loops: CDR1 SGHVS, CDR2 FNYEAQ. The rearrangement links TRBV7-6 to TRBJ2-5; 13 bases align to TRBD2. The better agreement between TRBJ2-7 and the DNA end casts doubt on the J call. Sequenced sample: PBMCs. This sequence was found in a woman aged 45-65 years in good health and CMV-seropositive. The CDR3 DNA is TGTGCCAGCAGCCCAGGGACTAGCGGGAAAGGCTACGAGCAGTACTTC. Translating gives CASSPGTSGKGYEQYF.